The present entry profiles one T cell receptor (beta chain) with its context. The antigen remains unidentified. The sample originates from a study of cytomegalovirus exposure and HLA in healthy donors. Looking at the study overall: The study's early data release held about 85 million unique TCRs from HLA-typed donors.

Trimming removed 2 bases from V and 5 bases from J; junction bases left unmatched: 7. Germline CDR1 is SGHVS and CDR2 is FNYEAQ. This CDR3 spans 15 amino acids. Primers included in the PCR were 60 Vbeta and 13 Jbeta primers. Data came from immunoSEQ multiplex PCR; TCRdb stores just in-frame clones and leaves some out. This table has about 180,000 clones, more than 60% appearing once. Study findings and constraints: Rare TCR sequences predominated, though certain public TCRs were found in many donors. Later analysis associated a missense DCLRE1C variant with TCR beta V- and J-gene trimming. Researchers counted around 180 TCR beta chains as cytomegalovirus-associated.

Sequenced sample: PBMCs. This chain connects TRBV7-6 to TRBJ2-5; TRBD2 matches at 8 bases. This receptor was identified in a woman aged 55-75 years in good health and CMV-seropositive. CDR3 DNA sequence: TGTGCCAGCAGCTTAAGAGCGGGAGAGGAGGAGACCCAGTACTTC. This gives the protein CASSLRAGEEETQYF.